Each of the 10 T cell receptor beta chains below was sequenced from the same sample in a study of OX40 agonist ivuxolimab in advanced cancers. Sequenced by immunoSEQ multiplex PCR; TCRdb stores in-frame clones only, minus some. The table shows about 94,000 clones, with approximately 91% occurring only once. The input for sequencing was CD4+ or CD8+ T cells sorted from blood, taken in a trial of the OX40 agonist ivuxolimab. These receptors were collected from an adult with an advanced solid tumor such as melanoma, head and neck, liver or kidney cancer.

The rearrangement uses TRBV7-2 and TRBJ2-7, with D possibly matching TRBD1 (5 bases). CDR3 length: 13 residues. Germline V gives CDR1 SGHTA, CDR2 FQGNSA. Trimming took off 2 bases at V and 6 bases at J, with 11 bases between the two ends. The CDR3 nucleotides are TGTGCCAGCAGCTTAAATGCAGGGCTCGAGCAGTACTTC. Amino acid sequence: CASSLNAGLEQYF. The variable domain in full, completed from reference TRBV7-2 and TRBJ2-7, reads GAGVSQSPSNKVTEKGKDVELRCDPISGHTALYWYRQSLGQGLEFLIYFQGNSAPDKSGLPSDRFSAERTGGSVSTLTIQRTQQEDSAVYLCASSLNAGLEQYFGPGTRLTVT.

The V gene is TRBV14, the J gene TRBJ2-1; 9 bases fit TRBD2. CDR1 is SGHDN, CDR2 FVKESK, per germline. This CDR3 is 16 amino acids long. The ends lost 5 bases at V and 6 bases at J; junction bases unmatched: 11. The CDR3 sequence is CASSVRGGAFGNEQFF. In DNA, the CDR3 is TGTGCCAGCAGCGTTCGCGGGGGGGCGTTTGGCAATGAGCAGTTCTTC. The full variable domain, rest sourced from reference TRBV14 and TRBJ2-1, is EAGVTQFPSHSVIEKGQTVTLRCDPISGHDNLYWYRRVMGKEIKFLLHFVKESKQDESGMPNNRFLAERTGGTYSTLKVQPAELEDSGVYFCASSVRGGAFGNEQFFGPGTRLTVL.

The chain couples TRBV4-2 to TRBJ2-2; D might be TRBD1 (6 bases). The CDR3 contains 17 residues. Looked up from germline, CDR1 is LGHNA and CDR2 is YNFKEQ. Trimming cost V 4 bases and J 1 base, with 16 bases left between them. CDR3 amino acids: CASSPLNRDKNTGELFF. CDR3 in DNA: TGTGCCAGCAGCCCACTTAACCGGGACAAGAACACCGGGGAGCTGTTTTTT.

The chain carries TRBV6-5 and TRBJ1-5; tentatively, D is TRBD1 (5 bases). The V gene lost 6 bases and the J gene lost 2 bases, with 14 bases spanning the gap. The CDR3 totals 15 residues. The germline V gene encodes CDR1 MNHEY and CDR2 SVGAGI. Written as DNA, the CDR3 is TGTGCCAGCAGCTCCGGGACTCGGGGCAATCAGCCCCAGCATTTT. Translated: CASSSGTRGNQPQHF.

The chain couples TRBV19 to TRBJ2-7, with D uncertain. The CDR3 runs to 14 residues. V lost 3 bases and J lost 3, with 12 bases in between. The V gene's germline CDR1 is LNHDA and CDR2 SQIVND (reference sequence). The CDR3 sequence is CASSISDNNYEQYF. In DNA form, the CDR3 reads TGTGCCAGTAGTATCAGTGACAACAACTACGAGCAGTACTTC.

This clone is a singleton in its sample. This rearrangement joins TRBV9 to TRBJ1-1, with D possibly being TRBD1 (5 bases). CDR3 size: 15 residues. V was shortened by 3 bases and J by 1 base, with 13 bases between the two germline ends. Germline values: CDR1 SGDLS, CDR2 YYNGEE. In nucleotides, the CDR3 is TGTGCCAGCAGCGAGGGGACCCTGGGGAACACTGAAGCTTTCTTT. This gives the protein CASSEGTLGNTEAFF. The full variable domain, with the rest looked up from reference TRBV9 and TRBJ1-1, is DSGVTQTPKHLITATGQRVTLRCSPRSGDLSVYWYQQSLDQGLQFLIQYYNGEERAKGNILERFSAQQFPDLHSELNLSSLELGDSALYFCASSEGTLGNTEAFFGQGTRLTVV.

This chain joins TRBV6-1 and TRBJ2-1; D may match TRBD1 or TRBD2 (5 bases each). Per germline, CDR1 MNHNS and CDR2 SASEGT. This CDR3 spans 15 amino acids. V lost 5 bases and J lost 5, with 16 bases in between. The CDR3 region is CASSLYGTDDNEQFF. DNA of the CDR3: TGTGCCAGCAGTCTGTACGGGACGGACGACAATGAGCAGTTCTTC.

This clone was detected only once. This chain links TRBV18 with TRBJ1-1; 7 nucleotides align to TRBD1. CDR1 is KGHSH, CDR2 LQKENI, per germline. The CDR3 sequence is 15 residues long. V shed 0 bases, J shed 5 bases, and the junction held 6 bases outside the gene matches. CDR3 in DNA: TGTGCCAGCTCACCACCGGTGTTACAGGGGACTGAAGCTTTCTTT. This translates into CASSPPVLQGTEAFF.

This clone has just one count. The chain combines TRBV14 with TRBJ1-2; possibly TRBD1 for D (6 bases). This CDR3 has 12 residues. The germline CDR1 and CDR2 sequences are SGHDN and FVKESK. Trimming removed 4 bases at V and 8 bases at J, with 11 bases between. The CDR3 here is CASSRQVDGYTF. The CDR3 DNA sequence: TGTGCCAGCAGCCGACAGGTTGACGGCTACACCTTC.

This clone was seen only a few times. V and J are TRBV25-1 and TRBJ2-1, with unresolved D. CDR3 length: 13 residues. Germline CDR1 reads MGHDK; CDR2 reads SYGVNS. The V end was cut by 3 bases, the J end by 7 bases, with 10 bases between. CDR3 coding DNA: TGTGCCAGCAGTGAGCCTGGGGTTAATGAGCAGTTCTTC. The encoded protein is CASSEPGVNEQFF.